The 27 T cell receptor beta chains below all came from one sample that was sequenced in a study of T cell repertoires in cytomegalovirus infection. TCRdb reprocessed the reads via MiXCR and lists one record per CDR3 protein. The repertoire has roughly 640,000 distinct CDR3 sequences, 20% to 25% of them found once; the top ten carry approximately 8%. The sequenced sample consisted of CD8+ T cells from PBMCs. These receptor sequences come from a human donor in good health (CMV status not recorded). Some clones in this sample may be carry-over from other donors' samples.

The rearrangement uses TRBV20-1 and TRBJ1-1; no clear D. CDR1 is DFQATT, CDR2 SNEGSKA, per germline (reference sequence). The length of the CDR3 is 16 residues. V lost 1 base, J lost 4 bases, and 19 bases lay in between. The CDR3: CSARGHHQGLGTEAFF. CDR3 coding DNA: TGCAGTGCTAGAGGGCACCATCAAGGGCTGGGCACTGAAGCTTTCTTT.

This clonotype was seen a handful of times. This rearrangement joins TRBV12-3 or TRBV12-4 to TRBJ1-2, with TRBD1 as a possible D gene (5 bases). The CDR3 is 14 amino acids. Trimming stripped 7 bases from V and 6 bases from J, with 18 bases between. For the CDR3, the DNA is TGTGCCAGCACCTCCCCGTTGGACATTCATGGCTACACCTTC. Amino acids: CASTSPLDIHGYTF.

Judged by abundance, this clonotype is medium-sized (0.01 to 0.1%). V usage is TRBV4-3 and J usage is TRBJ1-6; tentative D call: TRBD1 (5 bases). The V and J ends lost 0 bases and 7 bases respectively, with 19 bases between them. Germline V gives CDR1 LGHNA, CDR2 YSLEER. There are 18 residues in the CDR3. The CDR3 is CASSQDMEREYRNSPLHF. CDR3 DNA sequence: TGCGCCAGCAGCCAAGATATGGAGAGGGAATACAGGAATTCACCCCTCCACTTT.

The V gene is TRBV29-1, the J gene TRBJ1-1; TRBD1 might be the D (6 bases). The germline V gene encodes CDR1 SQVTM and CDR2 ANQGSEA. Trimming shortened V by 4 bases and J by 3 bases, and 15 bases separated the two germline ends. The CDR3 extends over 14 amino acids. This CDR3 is CSVGGGASDTEAFF. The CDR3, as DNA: TGCAGCGTTGGGGGGGGGGCTTCGGACACTGAAGCTTTCTTT.

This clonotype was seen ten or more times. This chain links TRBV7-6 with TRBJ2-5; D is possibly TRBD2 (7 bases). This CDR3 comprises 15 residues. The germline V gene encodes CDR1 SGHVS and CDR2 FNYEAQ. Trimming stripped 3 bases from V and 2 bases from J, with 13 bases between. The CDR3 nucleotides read TGTGCCAGCAGCTTGTATGGGGGGGCACAAGAGACCCAGTACTTC. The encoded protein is CASSLYGGAQETQYF.

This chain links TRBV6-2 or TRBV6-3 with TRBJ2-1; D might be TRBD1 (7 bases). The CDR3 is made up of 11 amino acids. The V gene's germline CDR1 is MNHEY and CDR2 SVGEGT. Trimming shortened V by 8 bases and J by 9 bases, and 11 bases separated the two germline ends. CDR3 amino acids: CASGGGGEQFF. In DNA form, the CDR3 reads TGTGCCAGCGGAGGGGGCGGTGAGCAGTTCTTC.

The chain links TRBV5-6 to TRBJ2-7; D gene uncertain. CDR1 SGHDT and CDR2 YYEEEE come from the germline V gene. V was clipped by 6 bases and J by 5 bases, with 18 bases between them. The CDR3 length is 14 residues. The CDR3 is CASNLGWGMDEQYV. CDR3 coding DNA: TGTGCCAGCAACCTTGGATGGGGTATGGACGAGCAGTACGTC.

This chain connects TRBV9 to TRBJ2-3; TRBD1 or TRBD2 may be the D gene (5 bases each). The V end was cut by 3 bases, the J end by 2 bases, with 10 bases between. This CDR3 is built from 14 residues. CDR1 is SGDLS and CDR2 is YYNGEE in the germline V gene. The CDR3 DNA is TGTGCCAGCAGCGAACGGGACCCCACAGATACGCAGTATTTT. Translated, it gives CASSERDPTDTQYF. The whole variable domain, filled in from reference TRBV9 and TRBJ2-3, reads DSGVTQTPKHLITATGQRVTLRCSPRSGDLSVYWYQQSLDQGLQFLIQYYNGEERAKGNILERFSAQQFPDLHSELNLSSLELGDSALYFCASSERDPTDTQYFGPGTRLTVL.

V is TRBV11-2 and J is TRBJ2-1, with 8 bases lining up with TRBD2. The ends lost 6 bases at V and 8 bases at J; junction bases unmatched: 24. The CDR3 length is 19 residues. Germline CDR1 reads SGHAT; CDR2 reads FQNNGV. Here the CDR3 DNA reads TGTGCCAGCAGGCCTGGCCCCTATTACGAGCGGGGGCCAAGGGATGAGCAGTTCTTC. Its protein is CASRPGPYYERGPRDEQFF.

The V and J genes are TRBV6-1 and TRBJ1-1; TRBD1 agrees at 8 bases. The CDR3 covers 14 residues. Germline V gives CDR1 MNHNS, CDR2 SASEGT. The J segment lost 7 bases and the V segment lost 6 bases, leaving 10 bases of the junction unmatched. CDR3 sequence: CASRTGTGGSEAFF. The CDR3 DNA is TGTGCCAGCAGAACCGGGACAGGTGGGAGTGAAGCTTTCTTT.

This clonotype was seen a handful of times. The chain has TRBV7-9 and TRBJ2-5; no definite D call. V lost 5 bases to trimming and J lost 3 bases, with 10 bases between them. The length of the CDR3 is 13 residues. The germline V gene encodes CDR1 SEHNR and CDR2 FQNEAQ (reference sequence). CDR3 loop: CASSTSSKETQYF. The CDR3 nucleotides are TGTGCCAGCAGCACCAGCTCCAAAGAGACCCAGTACTTC.

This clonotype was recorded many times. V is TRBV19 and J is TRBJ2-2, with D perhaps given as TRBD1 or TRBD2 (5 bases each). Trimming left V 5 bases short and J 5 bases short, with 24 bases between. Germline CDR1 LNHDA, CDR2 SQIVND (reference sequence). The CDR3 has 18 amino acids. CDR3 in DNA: TGTGCCAGTAGTCCCAGAGGGTTTAGTCAGGGAACGACCGGGGAGCTGTTTTTT. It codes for CASSPRGFSQGTTGELFF.

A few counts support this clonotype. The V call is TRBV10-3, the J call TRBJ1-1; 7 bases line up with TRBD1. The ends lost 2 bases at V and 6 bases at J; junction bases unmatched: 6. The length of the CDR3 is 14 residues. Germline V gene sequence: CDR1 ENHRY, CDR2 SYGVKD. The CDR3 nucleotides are TGTGCCATCAGTGAGCCGGGACAGCTCCCTGAAGCTTTCTTT. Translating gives CAISEPGQLPEAFF.

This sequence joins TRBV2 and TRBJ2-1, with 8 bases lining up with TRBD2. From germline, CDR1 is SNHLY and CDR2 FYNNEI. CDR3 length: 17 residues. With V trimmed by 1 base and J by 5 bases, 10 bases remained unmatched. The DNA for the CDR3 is TGTGCCAGCAGTGAAGAGAACAGAGCGGGGGACCACAATGAGCAGTTCTTC. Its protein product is CASSEENRAGDHNEQFF.

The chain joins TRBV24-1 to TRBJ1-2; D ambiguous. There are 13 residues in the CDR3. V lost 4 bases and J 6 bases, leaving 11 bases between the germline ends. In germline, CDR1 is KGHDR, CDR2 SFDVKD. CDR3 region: CATSDHRRNGYTF. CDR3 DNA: TGTGCCACCAGTGACCACCGTAGGAATGGCTACACCTTC.

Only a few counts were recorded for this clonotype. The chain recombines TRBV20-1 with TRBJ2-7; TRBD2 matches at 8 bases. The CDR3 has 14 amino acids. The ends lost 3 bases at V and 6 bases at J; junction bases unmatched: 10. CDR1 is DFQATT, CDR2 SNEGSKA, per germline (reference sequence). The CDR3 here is CSASTPGTRREQYV. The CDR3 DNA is TGCAGTGCTAGCACCCCCGGGACTAGACGCGAGCAGTACGTC.

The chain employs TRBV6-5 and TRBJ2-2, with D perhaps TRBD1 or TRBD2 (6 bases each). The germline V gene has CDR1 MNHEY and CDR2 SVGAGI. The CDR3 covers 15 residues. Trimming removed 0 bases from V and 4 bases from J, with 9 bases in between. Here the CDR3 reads CASSYSGGLTGELFF. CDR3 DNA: TGTGCCAGCAGTTACTCTGGGGGGCTCACCGGGGAGCTGTTTTTT.

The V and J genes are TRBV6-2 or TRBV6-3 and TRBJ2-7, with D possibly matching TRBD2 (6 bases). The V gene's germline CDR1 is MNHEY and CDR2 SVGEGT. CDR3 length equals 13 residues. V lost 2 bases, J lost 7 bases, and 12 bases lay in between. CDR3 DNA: TGTGCCAGCAGTTACGCGGGGCGGCGGGAGCAGTACGTC. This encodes CASSYAGRREQYV.

CDR3 bases: TGTGCCAGCAGCTTAATTGTGGGCGCGGGGTCACATGAGCAGTTCTTC. This sequence encodes CASSLIVGAGSHEQFF. This sequence joins TRBV7-8 and TRBJ2-1, with D tentatively TRBD2 (6 bases). This CDR3 has 16 amino acids. Germline assignment: CDR1 SGHVS and CDR2 FQNEAQ. V was shortened by 2 bases and J by 8 bases, with 19 bases between the two germline ends.

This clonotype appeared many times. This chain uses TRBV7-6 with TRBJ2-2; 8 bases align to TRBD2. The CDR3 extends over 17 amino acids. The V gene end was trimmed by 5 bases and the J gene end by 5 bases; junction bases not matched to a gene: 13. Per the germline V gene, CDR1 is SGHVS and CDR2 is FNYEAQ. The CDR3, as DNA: TGTGCCAGCAGCCCTGGGACTAGGGTCGTTCGGACCGGGGAGCTGTTTTTT. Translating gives CASSPGTRVVRTGELFF.

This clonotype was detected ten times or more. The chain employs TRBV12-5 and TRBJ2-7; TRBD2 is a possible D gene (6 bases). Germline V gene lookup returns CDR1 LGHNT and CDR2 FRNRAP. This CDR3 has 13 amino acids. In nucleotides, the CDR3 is TGTGCCAGCGGGTTGGGCGGCAGCTACGAGCAGTACTTC. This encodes CASGLGGSYEQYF.

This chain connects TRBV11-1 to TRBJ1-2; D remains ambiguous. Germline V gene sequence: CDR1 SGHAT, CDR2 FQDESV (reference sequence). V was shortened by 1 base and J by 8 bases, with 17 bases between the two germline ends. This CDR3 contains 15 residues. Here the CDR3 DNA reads TGTGCCAGCAGCTTAGTCGGCCCTAAAGTCTCCGGCTACACCTTC. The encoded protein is CASSLVGPKVSGYTF.

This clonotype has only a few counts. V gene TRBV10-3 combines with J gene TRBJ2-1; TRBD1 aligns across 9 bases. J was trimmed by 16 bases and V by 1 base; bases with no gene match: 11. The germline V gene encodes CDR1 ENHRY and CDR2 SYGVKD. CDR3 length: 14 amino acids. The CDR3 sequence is CAISEFKSGQGIFF. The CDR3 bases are TGTGCCATCAGTGAGTTCAAGTCGGGACAGGGAATTTTCTTC.

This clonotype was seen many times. CDR3 DNA sequence: TGTGCCACCAGCAGAGATAGCACAGATACGCAGTATTTT. Encoded protein: CATSRDSTDTQYF. The chain couples TRBV15 to TRBJ2-3; D is undetermined. Per the germline V gene, CDR1 is LNHNV and CDR2 is YYDKDF (reference sequence). V lost 0 bases and J 0 bases, leaving 1 base between the germline ends. The CDR3 extends over 13 amino acids.

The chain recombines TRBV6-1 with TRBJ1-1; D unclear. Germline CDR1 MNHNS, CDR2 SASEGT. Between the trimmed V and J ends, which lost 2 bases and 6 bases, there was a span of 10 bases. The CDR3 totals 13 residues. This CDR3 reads CASSEFRHAEAFF. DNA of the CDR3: TGTGCCAGCAGTGAATTCAGACACGCTGAAGCTTTCTTT.

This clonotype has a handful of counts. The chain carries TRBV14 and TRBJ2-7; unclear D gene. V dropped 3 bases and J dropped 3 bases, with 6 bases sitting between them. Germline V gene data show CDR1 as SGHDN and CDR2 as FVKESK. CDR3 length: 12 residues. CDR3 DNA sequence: TGTGCCAGCAGCCAGGTCCTCTACGAGCAGTACTTC. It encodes CASSQVLYEQYF.

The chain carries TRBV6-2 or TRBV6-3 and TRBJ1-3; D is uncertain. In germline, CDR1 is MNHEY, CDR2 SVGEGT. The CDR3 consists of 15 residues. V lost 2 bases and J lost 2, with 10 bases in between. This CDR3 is CASSYPDRAGNTIYF. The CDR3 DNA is TGTGCCAGCAGTTACCCCGACCGGGCTGGAAACACCATATATTTT.